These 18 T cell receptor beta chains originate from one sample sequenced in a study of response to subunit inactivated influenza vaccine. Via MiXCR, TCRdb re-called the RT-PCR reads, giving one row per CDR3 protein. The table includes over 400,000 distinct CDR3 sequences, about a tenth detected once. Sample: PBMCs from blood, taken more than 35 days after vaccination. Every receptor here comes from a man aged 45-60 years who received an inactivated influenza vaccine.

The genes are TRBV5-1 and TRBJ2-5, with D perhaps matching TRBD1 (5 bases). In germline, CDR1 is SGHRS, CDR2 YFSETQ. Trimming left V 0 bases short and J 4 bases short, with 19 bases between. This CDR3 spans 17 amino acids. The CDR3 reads CASSLGVRLTVRETQYF. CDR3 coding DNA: TGCGCCAGCAGCTTGGGGGTTCGGTTGACAGTCCGAGAGACCCAGTACTTC.

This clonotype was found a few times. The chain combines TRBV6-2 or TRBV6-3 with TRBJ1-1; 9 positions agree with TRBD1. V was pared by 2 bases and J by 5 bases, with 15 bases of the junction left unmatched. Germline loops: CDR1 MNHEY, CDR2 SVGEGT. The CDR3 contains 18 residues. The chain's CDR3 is CASSYITGTGSLWTEAFF. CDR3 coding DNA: TGTGCCAGCAGTTACATCACCGGGACAGGGTCTCTGTGGACTGAAGCTTTCTTT.

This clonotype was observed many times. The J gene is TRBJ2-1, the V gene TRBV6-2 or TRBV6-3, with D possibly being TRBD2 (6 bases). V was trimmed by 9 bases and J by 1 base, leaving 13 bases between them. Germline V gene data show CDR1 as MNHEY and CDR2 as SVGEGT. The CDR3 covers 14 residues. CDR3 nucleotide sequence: TGTGCCAGTGCCGGAGGGATTTCCTACAATGAGCAGTTCTTC. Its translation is CASAGGISYNEQFF.

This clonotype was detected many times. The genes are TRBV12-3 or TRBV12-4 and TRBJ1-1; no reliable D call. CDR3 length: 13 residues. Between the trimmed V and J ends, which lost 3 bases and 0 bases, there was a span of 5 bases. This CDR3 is CASSFRLNTEAFF. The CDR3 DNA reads TGTGCCAGCAGTTTCAGGTTGAACACTGAAGCTTTCTTT.

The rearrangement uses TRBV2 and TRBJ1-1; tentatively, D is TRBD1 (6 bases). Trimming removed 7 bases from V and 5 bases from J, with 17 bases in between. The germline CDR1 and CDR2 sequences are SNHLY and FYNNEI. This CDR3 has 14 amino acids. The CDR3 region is CASTLKVRGTEAFF. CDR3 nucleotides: TGTGCCAGCACCCTAAAGGTCAGGGGAACTGAAGCTTTCTTT.

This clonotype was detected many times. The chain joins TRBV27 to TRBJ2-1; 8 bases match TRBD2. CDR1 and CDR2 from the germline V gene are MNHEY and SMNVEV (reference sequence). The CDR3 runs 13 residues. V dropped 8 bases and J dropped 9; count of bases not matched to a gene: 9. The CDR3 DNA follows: TGTGCCAGCGGGACTAGTCTCTTCCGTGAGCAGTTCTTC. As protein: CASGTSLFREQFF.

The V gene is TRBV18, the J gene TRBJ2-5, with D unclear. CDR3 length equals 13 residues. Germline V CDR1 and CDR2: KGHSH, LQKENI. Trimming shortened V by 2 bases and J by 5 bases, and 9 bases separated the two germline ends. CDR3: CASSPRVEETQYF. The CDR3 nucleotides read TGTGCCAGCTCACCAAGGGTGGAGGAGACCCAGTACTTC.

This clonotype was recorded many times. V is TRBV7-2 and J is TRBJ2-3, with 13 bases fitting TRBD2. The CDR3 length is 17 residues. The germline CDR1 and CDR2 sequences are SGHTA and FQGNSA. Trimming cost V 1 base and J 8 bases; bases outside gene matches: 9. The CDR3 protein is CASSLGLAGGPGVTQYF. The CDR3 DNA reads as TGTGCCAGCAGCTTAGGACTAGCGGGAGGCCCAGGGGTTACGCAGTATTTT.

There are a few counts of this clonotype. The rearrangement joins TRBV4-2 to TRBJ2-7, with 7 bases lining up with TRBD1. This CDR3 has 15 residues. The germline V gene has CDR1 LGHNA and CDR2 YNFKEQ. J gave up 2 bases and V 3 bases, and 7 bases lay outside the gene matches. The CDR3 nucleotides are TGTGCCAGCAGCCAGAAGACAGGGTCCCCCTACGAGCAGTACTTC. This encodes CASSQKTGSPYEQYF.

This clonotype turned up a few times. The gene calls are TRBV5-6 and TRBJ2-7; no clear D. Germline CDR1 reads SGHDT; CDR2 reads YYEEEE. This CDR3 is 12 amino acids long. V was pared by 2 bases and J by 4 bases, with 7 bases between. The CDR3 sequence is CASSLQMYEQYF. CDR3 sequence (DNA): TGTGCCAGCAGCTTACAAATGTACGAGCAGTACTTC.

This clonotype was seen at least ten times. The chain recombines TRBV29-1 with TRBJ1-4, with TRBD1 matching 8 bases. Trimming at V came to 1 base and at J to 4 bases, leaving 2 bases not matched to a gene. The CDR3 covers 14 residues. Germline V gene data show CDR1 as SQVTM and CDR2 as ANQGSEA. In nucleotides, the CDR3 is TGCAGCGTTGAAGGGACAGGGAATAATGAAAAACTGTTTTTT. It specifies CSVEGTGNNEKLFF.

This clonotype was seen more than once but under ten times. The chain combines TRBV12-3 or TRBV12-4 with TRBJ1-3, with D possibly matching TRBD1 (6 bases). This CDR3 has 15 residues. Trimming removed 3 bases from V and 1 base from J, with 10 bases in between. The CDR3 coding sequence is TGTGCCAGCAGTTTGGGGACATTTTCTGGAAACACCATATATTTT. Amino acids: CASSLGTFSGNTIYF.

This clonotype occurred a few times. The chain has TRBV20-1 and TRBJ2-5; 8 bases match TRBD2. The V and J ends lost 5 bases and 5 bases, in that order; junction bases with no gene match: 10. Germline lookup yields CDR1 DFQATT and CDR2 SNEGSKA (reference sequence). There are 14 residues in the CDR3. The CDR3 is CSARLRGGAETQYF. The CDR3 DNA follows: TGCAGTGCTCGTCTCCGGGGGGGCGCTGAGACCCAGTACTTC.

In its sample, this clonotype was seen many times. The CDR3 loop is CASNRARGPYNEQFF. CDR3 coding DNA: TGTGCCAGCAACAGGGCCAGGGGGCCCTACAATGAGCAGTTCTTC. This chain uses TRBV12-3 or TRBV12-4 with TRBJ2-1; 8 bases match TRBD1. V shed 7 bases, J shed 2 bases, and the junction held 7 bases outside the gene matches. The CDR3 consists of 15 residues.

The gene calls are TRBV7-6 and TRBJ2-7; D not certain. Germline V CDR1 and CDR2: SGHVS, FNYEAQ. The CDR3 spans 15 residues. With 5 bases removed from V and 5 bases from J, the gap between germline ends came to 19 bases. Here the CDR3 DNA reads TGTGCCAGCAGCCCCTACCGAGACATTCCCGACGAGCAGTACTTC. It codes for CASSPYRDIPDEQYF.

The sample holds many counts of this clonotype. CDR3 nucleotide sequence: TGCAGCGTTGGGGGACTAGCGGGAGGGTCCACAGATACGCAGTATTTT. This gives the protein CSVGGLAGGSTDTQYF. The rearrangement links TRBV29-1 to TRBJ2-3; TRBD2 agrees at 16 bases. The V gene's germline CDR1 is SQVTM and CDR2 ANQGSEA. V was clipped by 4 bases and J by 2 bases; unmatched bases: 3. CDR3 length: 16 residues.

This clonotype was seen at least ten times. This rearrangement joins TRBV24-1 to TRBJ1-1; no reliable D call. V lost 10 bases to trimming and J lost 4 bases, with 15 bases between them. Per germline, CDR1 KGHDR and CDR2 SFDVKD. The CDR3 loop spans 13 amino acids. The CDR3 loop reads CATQTRRGTEAFF. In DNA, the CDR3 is TGTGCCACTCAAACACGCAGAGGCACTGAAGCTTTCTTT.

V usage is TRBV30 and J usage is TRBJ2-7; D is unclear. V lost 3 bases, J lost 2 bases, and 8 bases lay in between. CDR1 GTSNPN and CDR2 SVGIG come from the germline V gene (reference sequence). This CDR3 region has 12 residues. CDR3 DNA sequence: TGTGCCTGGAGCGGCAGCACCTACGAGCAGTACTTC. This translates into CAWSGSTYEQYF.